This T cell receptor beta chain was documented in a study of cytomegalovirus exposure and HLA in healthy donors. Both 60 Vbeta primers and 13 Jbeta primers went into the PCR. The data were produced by immunoSEQ multiplex PCR, yet TCRdb's version contains in-frame clones alone and is incomplete. The table has 150,000 to 200,000 clones, around nine tenths seen once. The CDR3 is 15 amino acids. Trimming stripped 7 bases from V and 4 bases from J, with 17 bases between. CDR1 and CDR2 from the germline V gene are SNHLY and FYNNEI. Sequencing was done on a sample of PBMCs. The chain employs TRBV2 and TRBJ1-5; D uncertain. This receptor was obtained from a woman between 18 and 29 years old in good health and CMV-seronegative. CDR3 residues: CASTAMEGVNQPQHF. The DNA for the CDR3 is TGTGCCAGCACCGCTATGGAGGGTGTGAATCAGCCCCAGCATTTT.